The 21 T cell receptor beta chains presented below share a single source sample, sequenced in a study of cytomegalovirus exposure and HLA in healthy donors. The PCR employed 60 Vbeta primers together with 13 Jbeta primers. The method was immunoSEQ multiplex PCR; TCRdb's version includes in-frame clones alone and lacks a portion of them. The sample gives about 160,000 clones, approximately 75% of which show up once; about 4% is in the top ten. Sequences were obtained from PBMCs. These receptors originate from a man aged 25 to 45 in good health and CMV-seropositive.

The V call is TRBV21-1, the J call TRBJ2-5; the D call TRBD2 from the table was never checked on the DNA. TRBV21-1 is listed as a pseudogene. The CDR3 consists of 17 residues. Here the CDR3 reads CASSMGRRGGSQETQYF. The CDR3 DNA reads as TGTGCCAGCAGCATGGGGAGGAGGGGAGGAAGCCAAGAGACCCAGTACTTC.

This chain joins TRBV30 and TRBJ2-3; 8 positions agree with TRBD2. Germline CDR1 is GTSNPN and CDR2 is SVGIG (reference sequence). This CDR3 region has 14 residues. The trim removed 4 bases at V and 4 bases at J, leaving 7 bases unmatched. For the CDR3, the DNA is TGTGCCTGGACGGTCGGGGGGGCCCCAGATACGCAGTATTTT. Translating it yields CAWTVGGAPDTQYF.

The chain has TRBV6-4 and TRBJ1-3; D gene ambiguous. The CDR3 is 15 residues long. The V end lost 2 bases, the J end lost 0 bases, and 8 bases lay between the germline ends. Germline V gives CDR1 MRHNA, CDR2 SNTAGT. The CDR3 here is CASSDLRSSGNTIYF. DNA for the CDR3: TGTGCCAGCAGTGACCTTAGAAGCTCTGGAAACACCATATATTTT.

The rearrangement uses TRBV5-1 and TRBJ2-2; D uncertain. V was cut by 0 bases and J by 2 bases, with 8 bases left in between. Germline CDR1 reads SGHRS; CDR2 reads YFSETQ. There are 15 residues in the CDR3. CDR3 nucleotide sequence: TGCGCCAGCAGCTTGGGCCAGATAAACACCGGGGAGCTGTTTTTT. As protein: CASSLGQINTGELFF.

The chain recombines TRBV23-1 with TRBJ2-1; no definite D call. TRBV23-1 has ORF status, its function being uncertain. The CDR3 consists of 15 residues. Trimming pared 2 bases from V and 0 bases from J, leaving 8 bases between. DNA of the CDR3: TGCGCCAGCAGTCAACGATCGGGCTCCTACAATGAGCAGTTCTTC. Translating it yields CASSQRSGSYNEQFF.

The chain combines TRBV5-1 with TRBJ1-1; D is perhaps TRBD1 (6 bases). The CDR3 contains 14 residues. V was trimmed by 3 bases and J by 3 bases, leaving 12 bases between them. CDR1 and CDR2 from the germline V gene are SGHRS and YFSETQ. The CDR3 DNA sequence: TGCGCCAGCAGCTACGAAACAGGGTACACTGAAGCTTTCTTT. Protein: CASSYETGYTEAFF.

This chain uses TRBV25-1 with TRBJ1-2; TRBD1 is a possible D gene (6 bases). The V gene's germline CDR1 is MGHDK and CDR2 SYGVNS. The V end lost 2 bases, the J end lost 7 bases, and 14 bases lay between the germline ends. This CDR3 is built from 14 residues. The CDR3 loop reads CASSERGGIRGYTF. CDR3 nucleotide sequence: TGTGCCAGCAGTGAAAGGGGGGGGATTCGTGGCTACACCTTC.

The chain couples TRBV5-1 to TRBJ2-2; 7 bases map to TRBD2. V lost 6 bases and J lost 2; bases outside the gene matches: 4. The CDR3 is made up of 14 amino acids. CDR1 is SGHRS, CDR2 YFSETQ, per germline. This CDR3 is CASTGGSNTGELFF. The CDR3 coding sequence is TGCGCCAGCACCGGGGGGAGCAACACCGGGGAGCTGTTTTTT.

The chain recombines TRBV2 with TRBJ2-7; 9 nucleotides line up with TRBD1. The CDR3 loop spans 15 amino acids. The germline CDR1 and CDR2 sequences are SNHLY and FYNNEI. V trimming: 4 bases; J trimming: 2 bases; junction bases outside the gene matches: 6. The CDR3, as DNA: TGTGCCAGCAGTGTAGGGGACAGGGACGCCTACGAGCAGTACTTC. Protein sequence: CASSVGDRDAYEQYF.

The chain carries TRBV2 and TRBJ2-7, with 7 bases that match TRBD2. Trimming cost V 7 bases and J 4 bases; bases outside gene matches: 13. Looked up from germline, CDR1 is SNHLY and CDR2 is FYNNEI. The CDR3 has 15 amino acids. CDR3 amino acids: CASNALLAADYEQYF. CDR3 coding DNA: TGTGCCAGCAATGCCCTCCTAGCGGCCGATTACGAGCAGTACTTC.

This chain joins TRBV9 and TRBJ1-6; 7 positions agree with TRBD1. V was pared by 0 bases and J by 5 bases, with 2 bases of the junction left unmatched. CDR3 size: 15 residues. Germline V gives CDR1 SGDLS, CDR2 YYNGEE. The CDR3 nucleotides are TGTGCCAGCAGCGTAGGGGGGACAGATAATTCACCCCTCCACTTT. It yields the protein CASSVGGTDNSPLHF.

The chain joins TRBV10-3 to TRBJ1-2; 7 bases match TRBD1. Per the germline V gene, CDR1 is ENHRY and CDR2 is SYGVKD. The CDR3 extends over 15 amino acids. Trimming removed 2 bases from V and 1 base from J; junction bases left unmatched: 4. The CDR3 is CAISEGQDLNYGYTF. CDR3 in DNA: TGTGCCATCAGTGAGGGACAGGACCTTAACTATGGCTACACCTTC.

The chain combines TRBV27 with TRBJ2-7; possibly TRBD1 for D (7 bases). Trimming removed 5 bases at V and 2 bases at J, with 10 bases between. Per the germline V gene, CDR1 is MNHEY and CDR2 is SMNVEV (reference sequence). The CDR3 has 13 amino acids. The CDR3 region has the DNA TGTGCCAGCAGTCGCGGGACAGCCTACGAGCAGTACTTC. This codes for CASSRGTAYEQYF.

V is TRBV27 and J is TRBJ2-7; D possibly corresponds to TRBD2 (7 bases). This CDR3 is built from 13 residues. Trimming pared 9 bases from V and 7 bases from J, leaving 19 bases between. Germline assignment: CDR1 MNHEY and CDR2 SMNVEV (reference sequence). The CDR3 DNA is TGTGCCAGTGGGAGGGGGGCCCCTCCGGAGCAGTACTTC. Amino acids: CASGRGAPPEQYF.

The chain combines TRBV5-1 with TRBJ2-1, with a tentative D call TRBD1 (6 bases). V lost 0 bases and J lost 2, with 9 bases in between. Germline CDR1 reads SGHRS; CDR2 reads YFSETQ. The CDR3 runs 15 residues. CDR3 loop: CASSLVTGTYNEQFF. As DNA, the CDR3 is TGCGCCAGCAGCTTGGTTACAGGGACCTACAATGAGCAGTTCTTC.

The CDR3 DNA reads as TGTGCCAGCAGCCCGCGGGAAGCGGGGACGGGGGAGACCCAGTACTTC. Its translation is CASSPREAGTGETQYF. The J gene is TRBJ2-5, the V gene TRBV13, with 7 nucleotides matching TRBD2. CDR3 length: 16 residues. In germline, CDR1 is PRHDT, CDR2 FYEKMQ (reference sequence). V lost 5 bases and J lost 5; bases outside the gene matches: 14.

In its sample, this clone was seen a few times. This chain links TRBV5-4 with TRBJ1-6; maybe TRBD1 (6 bases). Between the trimmed V and J ends, which lost 0 bases and 0 bases, there was a span of 13 bases. Per the germline V gene, CDR1 is SGHNT and CDR2 is YYREEE (reference sequence). The CDR3 spans 18 residues. The CDR3 nucleotides are TGTGCCAGCAGCTTGGTAGGGGGGGGCGCCTCCTATAATTCACCCCTCCACTTT. Amino acids: CASSLVGGGASYNSPLHF.

The chain uses TRBV7-6 and TRBJ1-4; D possibly corresponds to TRBD1 (6 bases). This CDR3 spans 16 amino acids. V lost 0 bases to trimming and J lost 7 bases, with 15 bases between them. Germline values: CDR1 SGHVS, CDR2 FNYEAQ. Here the CDR3 DNA reads TGTGCCAGCAGCTTAGCCGCGGGGGGGGCCAGTGAAAAACTGTTTTTT. This gives the protein CASSLAAGGASEKLFF.

J is TRBJ2-3 and V is TRBV27; D gene unclear. Trimming removed 3 bases at V and 4 bases at J, with 5 bases between. This CDR3 is built from 12 residues. In germline, CDR1 is MNHEY, CDR2 SMNVEV (reference sequence). The CDR3 nucleotides are TGTGCCAGCAGTTTCTTTCCAGATACGCAGTATTTT. Its translation is CASSFFPDTQYF.

This clone was observed a few times. CDR3 sequence (DNA): TGTGCCAGCAGCACGGACAGGGGCGCTGAAGCTTTCTTT. Translating it yields CASSTDRGAEAFF. V gene TRBV7-8 combines with J gene TRBJ1-1, with 9 bases matching TRBD1. The CDR3 extends over 13 amino acids. From germline, CDR1 is SGHVS and CDR2 FQNEAQ. The V gene end was trimmed by 5 bases and the J gene end by 6 bases; junction bases not matched to a gene: 4.

The chain recombines TRBV28 with TRBJ1-1; TRBD1 might be the D (6 bases). CDR1 is MDHEN, CDR2 SYDVKM, per germline. CDR3 length: 15 residues. With 4 bases removed from V and 1 base from J, the gap between germline ends came to 13 bases. The CDR3 sequence is CASSSPGTRNTEAFF. In DNA, the CDR3 is TGTGCCAGCAGTTCTCCCGGGACAAGGAACACTGAAGCTTTCTTT. The variable domain in full, with the rest retrieved from reference TRBV28 and TRBJ1-1, is DVKVTQSSRYLVKRTGEKVFLECVQDMDHENMFWYRQDPGLGLRLIYFSYDVKMKEKGDIPEGYSVSREKKERFSLILESASTNQTSMYLCASSSPGTRNTEAFFGQGTRLTVV.